The 5 T cell receptor beta chains reported below all come from one sample, sequenced in a study of shared clonotypes between healthy human individuals. Repertoires were generated with immunoSEQ multiplex PCR, while TCRdb's copy carries only in-frame clones and drops some. The table shows about a million clones, with approximately 80% occurring only once. Sequenced sample: memory CD4+ T cells from PBMCs. Subset in this sample: CD45RA-negative fraction. These receptors were obtained from a man between 18 and 29 years old in good health. Some clones in this sample may be carry-over from other donors' samples.

The chain links TRBV6-6 to TRBJ2-6; D is undetermined. The V end was cut by 0 bases, the J end by 4 bases, with 10 bases between. The CDR3 covers 16 residues. The V gene's germline CDR1 is MNHNY and CDR2 SVGAGI (reference sequence). Written as DNA, the CDR3 is TGTGCCAGCAGTTACTCTAGGGTGACCGGGGCCAACGTCCTGACTTTC. This gives the protein CASSYSRVTGANVLTF.

The gene calls are TRBV5-1 and TRBJ2-2, with D uncertain. The CDR3 runs 16 residues. The germline CDR1 and CDR2 sequences are SGHRS and YFSETQ. Between the trimmed V and J ends, which lost 4 bases and 0 bases, there was a span of 13 bases. The CDR3: CASSPRAGSNTGELFF. CDR3 in DNA: TGCGCCAGCAGCCCAAGGGCAGGCTCGAACACCGGGGAGCTGTTTTTT.

J is TRBJ2-7 and V is TRBV9; D is undetermined. V lost 0 bases to trimming and J lost 2 bases, with 9 bases between them. There are 14 residues in the CDR3. Germline loops: CDR1 SGDLS, CDR2 YYNGEE. The chain's CDR3 is CASSVESYTYEQYF. Here the CDR3 DNA reads TGTGCCAGCAGCGTAGAGTCGTATACCTACGAGCAGTACTTC.

This chain uses TRBV9 with TRBJ1-1, with D possibly being TRBD1 (5 bases). Trimming pared 0 bases from V and 3 bases from J, leaving 18 bases between. In germline, CDR1 is SGDLS, CDR2 YYNGEE. This CDR3 contains 17 residues. Here the CDR3 reads CASSVGHSGLGDTEAFF. The CDR3 DNA reads TGTGCCAGCAGCGTAGGGCATTCAGGGCTTGGAGACACTGAAGCTTTCTTT. Complete variable domain (other parts from reference TRBV9 and TRBJ1-1): DSGVTQTPKHLITATGQRVTLRCSPRSGDLSVYWYQQSLDQGLQFLIQYYNGEERAKGNILERFSAQQFPDLHSELNLSSLELGDSALYFCASSVGHSGLGDTEAFFGQGTRLTVV.

The rearrangement links TRBV27 to TRBJ2-7; TRBD1 matches at 9 bases. CDR1 and CDR2 (germline): MNHEY, SMNVEV (reference sequence). The CDR3 extends over 16 amino acids. V was clipped by 4 bases and J by 1 base; unmatched bases: 8. The CDR3 spells CASSSSGTGYSYEQYF. Here the CDR3 DNA reads TGTGCCAGCAGTTCAAGTGGGACAGGGTATTCCTACGAGCAGTACTTC.